Presented here are 18 T cell receptor beta chains from one specimen sequenced in a study of identical twins. TCRdb used MiXCR to reprocess the 5' RACE reads, holding one entry per CDR3 protein. Of 150,000 or so distinct CDR3 sequences in the sample, under 4.5% are singletons; the top ten hold about 7.8%. Sequenced: memory T cells sorted from blood. These receptors originate from a man between 18 and 35 years old in good health.

The sample holds many counts of this clonotype. In DNA, the CDR3 is TGTGCCAGCAGCCCTCGAGCGATGGCTGACGTAGCCAAAAACATTCAGTACTTC. Amino acids: CASSPRAMADVAKNIQYF. The rearrangement uses TRBV4-2 and TRBJ2-4; D remains unclear. The germline V gene has CDR1 LGHNA and CDR2 YNFKEQ. The CDR3 consists of 18 residues. The V and J ends lost 4 bases and 0 bases respectively, with 19 bases between them.

This clonotype appeared a few times. The V and J genes are TRBV7-2 and TRBJ2-7; D remains unclear. Trimming took 5 bases from V and 0 from J, leaving 11 bases between them. The germline V gene has CDR1 SGHTA and CDR2 FQGNSA. This CDR3 region has 14 residues. The CDR3 DNA follows: TGTGCCAGCAGCCCAACCCTGAGCTCCTACGAGCAGTACGTC. Residues: CASSPTLSSYEQYV.

In its sample, this clonotype was seen many times. The V call is TRBV20-1, the J call TRBJ1-5; D is unresolved. There are 12 residues in the CDR3. The germline V and J ends were trimmed by 7 bases and 8 bases, with 15 bases remaining between them. Per germline, CDR1 DFQATT and CDR2 SNEGSKA (reference sequence). CDR3 nucleotides: TGCAGTGTTGGGGAATCTGGTGAGCCCCAGCATTTT. As protein: CSVGESGEPQHF.

This clonotype was seen ten or more times. V and J are TRBV6-2 or TRBV6-3 and TRBJ1-1; no firm D call. The V gene lost 6 bases and the J gene lost 5 bases, with 19 bases spanning the gap. The germline V gene encodes CDR1 MNHEY and CDR2 SVGEGT. CDR3 length equals 15 residues. CDR3 protein: CASRPESNARTEAFF. The CDR3 region has the DNA TGTGCCAGCAGACCCGAGAGTAACGCTCGAACTGAAGCTTTCTTT.

This clonotype was picked up a small number of times. This chain links TRBV5-1 with TRBJ1-5; D ambiguous. Looked up from germline, CDR1 is SGHRS and CDR2 is YFSETQ. This CDR3 comprises 14 residues. The V and J ends lost 0 bases and 2 bases respectively, with 6 bases between them. The DNA of the CDR3 is TGCGCCAGCAGCTTGGCGCCTGGCAATCAGCCCCAGCATTTT. It specifies CASSLAPGNQPQHF.

This clonotype occurred many times. The chain links TRBV7-8 to TRBJ1-5, with D possibly matching TRBD1 (5 bases). Trimming took 2 bases from V and 1 from J, leaving 9 bases between them. The CDR3 length is 15 residues. Germline V lookup: CDR1 SGHVS, CDR2 FQNEAQ. CDR3 nucleotides: TGTGCCAGCAGCTTACCGGGACTGAGCAATCAGCCCCAGCATTTT. Protein: CASSLPGLSNQPQHF.

There are many counts of this clonotype. CDR3 residues: CSVRTGLDTGELFF. The CDR3 bases are TGCAGCGTAAGGACAGGGTTAGACACCGGGGAGCTGTTTTTT. This chain uses TRBV29-1 with TRBJ2-2; 8 bases match TRBD1. This CDR3 is built from 14 residues. V shed 6 bases, J shed 3 bases, and the junction held 6 bases outside the gene matches. Per germline, CDR1 SQVTM and CDR2 ANQGSEA.

This clonotype came up many times. The V gene is TRBV12-3 or TRBV12-4, the J gene TRBJ1-2, with 7 bases matching TRBD1. This CDR3 comprises 14 residues. The junction had 8 bases not matched to a gene; V was cut back by 2 bases and J by 8 bases. DNA of the CDR3: TGTGCCAGCAGTTTAACAGCAGGGGGTGGCGGCTACACCTTC. This sequence encodes CASSLTAGGGGYTF.

At least ten counts were recorded for this clonotype. The V gene is TRBV20-1, the J gene TRBJ2-2; D remains unclear. V lost 1 base to trimming and J lost 6 bases, with 9 bases between them. This CDR3 is built from 13 residues. CDR1 and CDR2 from the germline V gene are DFQATT and SNEGSKA (reference sequence). CDR3 sequence (DNA): TGCAGTGCTAGAGGCCCCGTACCCGGGGAGCTGTTTTTT. Its translation is CSARGPVPGELFF.

This clonotype was observed many times. V and J are TRBV20-1 and TRBJ1-2, with D tentatively TRBD1 (5 bases). With 4 bases removed from V and 4 bases from J, the gap between germline ends came to 10 bases. This CDR3 is 12 amino acids long. Germline V CDR1 and CDR2: DFQATT, SNEGSKA (reference sequence). CDR3 residues: CSATDDSYGYTF. Here the CDR3 DNA reads TGCAGTGCTACCGATGACAGCTATGGCTACACCTTC.

This clonotype was seen more than once but under ten times. The CDR3 region has the DNA TGTGCCAGCAGCTTAGATCCGATCGGGGGCGAAGAGACCCAGTACTTC. Translated: CASSLDPIGGEETQYF. The chain links TRBV11-2 to TRBJ2-5; either TRBD1 or TRBD2 may supply D (6 bases each). Trimming took 0 bases from V and 3 from J, leaving 14 bases between them. The V gene's germline CDR1 is SGHAT and CDR2 FQNNGV. This CDR3 has 16 amino acids.

In this sample, this clonotype turned up many times. This chain links TRBV20-1 with TRBJ1-2, with TRBD1 as a possible D gene (5 bases). Germline assignment: CDR1 DFQATT and CDR2 SNEGSKA (reference sequence). V gave up 5 bases and J gave up 4 bases, with 14 bases separating them. CDR3 size: 13 residues. DNA for the CDR3: TGCAGTGCTCCCCAGACAGCCAGCTATGGCTACACCTTC. Translation gives CSAPQTASYGYTF.

This clonotype was counted many times. As DNA, the CDR3 is TGCAGCGTTGTTGGGACCCGACGGAATACGCAGTATTTT. Its translation is CSVVGTRRNTQYF. The rearrangement links TRBV29-1 to TRBJ2-3; D tentatively reads TRBD1 or TRBD2 (5 bases each). CDR1 and CDR2 from the germline V gene are SQVTM and ANQGSEA. The CDR3 runs to 13 residues. Trimming cost V 4 bases and J 7 bases, with 15 bases left between them.

V gene TRBV5-4 combines with J gene TRBJ2-1; weak D call: TRBD2 (5 bases). Germline loops: CDR1 SGHNT, CDR2 YYREEE (reference sequence). Trimming removed 4 bases at V and 6 bases at J, with 11 bases between. The CDR3 loop spans 13 amino acids. In DNA form, the CDR3 reads TGTGCCAGCAGCCACGTTACTAGCAATGAGCAGTTCTTC. Residues: CASSHVTSNEQFF.

Ten or more counts support this clonotype. V gene TRBV5-1 combines with J gene TRBJ1-5; 8 bases agree with TRBD1. The CDR3 totals 14 residues. Trimming took 4 bases from V and 2 from J; bases not matched to a gene: 2. Germline V gives CDR1 SGHRS, CDR2 YFSETQ. DNA for the CDR3: TGCGCCAGCAGCGAGGACAGGGGCAATCAGCCCCAGCATTTT. This codes for CASSEDRGNQPQHF.

This clonotype was seen a few times. The chain employs TRBV7-6 and TRBJ2-7, with D perhaps TRBD2 (6 bases). V lost 3 bases to trimming and J lost 2 bases, with 11 bases between them. From germline, CDR1 is SGHVS and CDR2 FNYEAQ. The CDR3 runs to 14 residues. The CDR3 DNA is TGTGCCAGCAGCTTGGGAGGTAGGGCCTACGAGCAGTACTTC. The encoded protein is CASSLGGRAYEQYF.

In its sample, this clonotype was seen many times. This CDR3 is CSAIDGGNEQFF. CDR3 nucleotide sequence: TGCAGTGCGATCGACGGTGGGAATGAGCAGTTCTTC. The rearrangement joins TRBV20-1 to TRBJ2-1, with unresolved D. Between the trimmed V and J ends, which lost 6 bases and 7 bases, there was a span of 13 bases. The CDR3 covers 12 residues. Germline CDR1 reads DFQATT; CDR2 reads SNEGSKA (reference sequence).

This clonotype was seen at least ten times. The chain employs TRBV3-1 and TRBJ1-5; D gene uncertain. CDR1 LGHDT and CDR2 YNNKEL come from the germline V gene (reference sequence). V gave up 5 bases and J gave up 6 bases, with 11 bases separating them. The CDR3 sequence is 13 residues long. The CDR3 DNA is TGTGCCAGCAGCAGAGGGAGCGGTCAGCCCCAGCATTTT. It translates to CASSRGSGQPQHF.